This paragraph reports one TCR beta chain. The specificity of this receptor is unknown. The input lacks base qualities; no much larger clone sits a single base away. The receptor library was made with the immunoSEQ multiplex PCR assay. TCRdb holds this immuneACCESS table with in-frame rearrangements only. Some clones are missing; in checked studies, unresolved V genes explain under half, and the rest has no known cause. Present in this sample are 30,000 to 45,000 clones, 91% of which were seen just once. Together, the top ten hold 5% to 6.5% of the sample. This record comes from a study of T cell changes during pregnancy in multiple sclerosis (dated by TCRdb to the late 2010s). For the wider study: Changes in the T cell repertoire over the course of pregnancy were examined in this study in women with multiple sclerosis.

The CDR3 goes from the cysteine to the phenylalanine over 14 residues. Only CDR3 DNA is held: 42 bases, read in frame from base 1. Germline trimming amounts to 7 bases on V and 10 bases on J, with 10 as the count of junction bases outside the gene matches. According to the germline V gene, CDR1 reads SGHTA and CDR2 reads FQGNSA. The clonotype was recovered from a female donor with multiple sclerosis, enrolled in a pregnancy study. The specimen comprised CD8+ T cells from peripheral blood mononuclear cells, sampled in the second trimester of pregnancy. This chain is built from TRBV7-2 and TRBJ1-6, with TRBD1 identical over 7 junction bases. The CDR3 amino acid sequence is: CASTQTGQRSPLHF. The bases read TGTGCCAGCACCCAGACAGGGCAACGATCACCCCTCCACTTT.